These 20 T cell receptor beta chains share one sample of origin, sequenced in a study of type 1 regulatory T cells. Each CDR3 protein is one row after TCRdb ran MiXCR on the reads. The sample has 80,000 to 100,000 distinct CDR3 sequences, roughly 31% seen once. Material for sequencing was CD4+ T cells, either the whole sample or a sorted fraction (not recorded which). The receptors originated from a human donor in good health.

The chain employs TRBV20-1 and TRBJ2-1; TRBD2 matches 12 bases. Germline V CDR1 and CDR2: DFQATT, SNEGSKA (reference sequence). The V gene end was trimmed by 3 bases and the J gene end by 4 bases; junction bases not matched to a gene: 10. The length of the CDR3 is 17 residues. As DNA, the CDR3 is TGCAGTGCTAGCCCACTAGCGGGAGGCCTTCCTTACAATGAGCAGTTCTTC. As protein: CSASPLAGGLPYNEQFF.

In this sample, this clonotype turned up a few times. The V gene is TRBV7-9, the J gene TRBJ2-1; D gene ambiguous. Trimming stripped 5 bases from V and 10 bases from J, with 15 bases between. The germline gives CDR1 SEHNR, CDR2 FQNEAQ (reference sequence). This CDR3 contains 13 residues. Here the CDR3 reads CASSEPPIPEQFF. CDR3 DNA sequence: TGTGCCAGCAGCGAGCCCCCCATCCCCGAGCAGTTCTTC.

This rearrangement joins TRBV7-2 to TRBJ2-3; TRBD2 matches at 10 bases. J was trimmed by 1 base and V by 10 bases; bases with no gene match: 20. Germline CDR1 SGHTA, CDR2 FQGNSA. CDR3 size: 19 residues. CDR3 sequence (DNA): TGTGCCACCGACCGGAGGCCGGGACTAGCGTCGGCTCGCACAGATACGCAGTATTTT. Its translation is CATDRRPGLASARTDTQYF.

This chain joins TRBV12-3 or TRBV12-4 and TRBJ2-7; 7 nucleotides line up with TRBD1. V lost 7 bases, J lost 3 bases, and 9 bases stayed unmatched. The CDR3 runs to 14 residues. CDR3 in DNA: TGTGCCAGCAACCGGGGACAGCCGGGCTACGAGCAGTACTTC. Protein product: CASNRGQPGYEQYF.

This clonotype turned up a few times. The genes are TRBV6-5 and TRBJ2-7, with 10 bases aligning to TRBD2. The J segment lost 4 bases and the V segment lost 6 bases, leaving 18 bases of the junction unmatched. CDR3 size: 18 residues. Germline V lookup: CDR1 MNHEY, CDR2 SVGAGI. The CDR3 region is CASRPPPGLASLGYEQYF. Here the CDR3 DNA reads TGTGCCAGCAGACCCCCTCCGGGACTAGCGAGCCTAGGGTACGAGCAGTACTTC.

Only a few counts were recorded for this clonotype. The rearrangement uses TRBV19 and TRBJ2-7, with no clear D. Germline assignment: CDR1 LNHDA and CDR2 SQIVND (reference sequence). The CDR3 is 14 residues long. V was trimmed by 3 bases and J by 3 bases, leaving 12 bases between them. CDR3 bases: TGTGCCAGTAGTATTACAGTTCTCGGCTACGAGCAGTACTTC. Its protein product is CASSITVLGYEQYF.

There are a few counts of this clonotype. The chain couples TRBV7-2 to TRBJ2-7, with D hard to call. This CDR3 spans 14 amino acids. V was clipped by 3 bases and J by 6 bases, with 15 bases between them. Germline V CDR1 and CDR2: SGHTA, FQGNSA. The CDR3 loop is CASSFGSWRGEQYF. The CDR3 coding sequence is TGTGCCAGCAGCTTTGGTAGTTGGCGAGGCGAGCAGTACTTC.

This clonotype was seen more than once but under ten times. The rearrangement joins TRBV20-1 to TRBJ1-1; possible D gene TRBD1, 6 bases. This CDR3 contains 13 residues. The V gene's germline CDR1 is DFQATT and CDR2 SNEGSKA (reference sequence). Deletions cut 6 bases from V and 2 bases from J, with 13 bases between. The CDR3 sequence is CSAHRDTNTEAFF. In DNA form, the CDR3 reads TGCAGTGCCCACCGGGACACCAACACTGAAGCTTTCTTT.

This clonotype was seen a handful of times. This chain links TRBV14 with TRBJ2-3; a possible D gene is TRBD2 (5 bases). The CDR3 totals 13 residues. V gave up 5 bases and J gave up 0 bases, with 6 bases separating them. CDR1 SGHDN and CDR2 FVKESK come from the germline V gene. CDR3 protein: CASSGSSTDTQYF. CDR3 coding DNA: TGTGCCAGCAGCGGGAGTAGCACAGATACGCAGTATTTT.

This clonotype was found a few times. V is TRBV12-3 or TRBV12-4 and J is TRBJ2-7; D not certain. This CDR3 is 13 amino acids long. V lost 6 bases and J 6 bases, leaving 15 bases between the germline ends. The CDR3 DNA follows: TGTGCCAGCAGGGCCCCGACGGTTCGCGAGCAGTACTTC. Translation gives CASRAPTVREQYF.

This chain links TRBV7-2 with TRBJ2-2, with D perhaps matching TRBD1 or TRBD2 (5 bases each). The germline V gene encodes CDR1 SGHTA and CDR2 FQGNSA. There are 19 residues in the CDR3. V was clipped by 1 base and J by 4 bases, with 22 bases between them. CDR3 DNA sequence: TGTGCCAGCAGCTTAGGTGGTAGGGGCGAGCTACTAGGCACCGGGGAGCTGTTTTTT. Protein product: CASSLGGRGELLGTGELFF.

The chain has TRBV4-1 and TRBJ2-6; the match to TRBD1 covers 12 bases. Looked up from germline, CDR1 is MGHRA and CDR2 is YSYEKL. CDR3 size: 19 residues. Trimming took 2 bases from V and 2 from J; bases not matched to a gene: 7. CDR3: CASSQPPGQGAAGANVLTF. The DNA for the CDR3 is TGCGCCAGCAGCCAACCACCGGGACAGGGGGCAGCTGGGGCCAACGTCCTGACTTTC.

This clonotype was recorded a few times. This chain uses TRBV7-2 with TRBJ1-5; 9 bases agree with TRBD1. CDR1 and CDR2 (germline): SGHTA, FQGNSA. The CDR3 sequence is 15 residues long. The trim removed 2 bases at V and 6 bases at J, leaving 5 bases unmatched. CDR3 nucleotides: TGTGCCAGCAGCTTAACAACAGGGGGCGGTCAGCCCCAGCATTTT. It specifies CASSLTTGGGQPQHF.

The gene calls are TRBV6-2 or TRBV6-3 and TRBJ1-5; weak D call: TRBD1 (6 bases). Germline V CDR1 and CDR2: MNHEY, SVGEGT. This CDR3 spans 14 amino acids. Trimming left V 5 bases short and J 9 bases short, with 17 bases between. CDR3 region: CASSHDRLLRPQHF. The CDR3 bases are TGTGCCAGCAGTCATGACAGGCTCCTCCGGCCCCAGCATTTT.

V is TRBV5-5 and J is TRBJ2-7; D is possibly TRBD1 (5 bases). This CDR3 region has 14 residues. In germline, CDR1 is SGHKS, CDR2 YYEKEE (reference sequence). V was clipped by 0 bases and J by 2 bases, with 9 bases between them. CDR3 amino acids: CASSLEGAPYEQYF. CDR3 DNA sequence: TGTGCCAGCAGCTTGGAAGGGGCCCCCTACGAGCAGTACTTC.

The CDR3 region is CASSKNRNTEAFF. The CDR3 nucleotides read TGTGCCAGCAGCAAAAACAGGAACACTGAAGCTTTCTTT. The chain has TRBV13 and TRBJ1-1; no definite D call. The CDR3 spans 13 residues. The germline V gene has CDR1 PRHDT and CDR2 FYEKMQ (reference sequence). V lost 5 bases to trimming and J lost 1 base, with 8 bases between them.

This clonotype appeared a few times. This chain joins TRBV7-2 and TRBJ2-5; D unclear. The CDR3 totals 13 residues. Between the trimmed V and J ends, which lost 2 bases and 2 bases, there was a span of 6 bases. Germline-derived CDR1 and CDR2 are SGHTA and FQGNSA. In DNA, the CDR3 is TGTGCCAGCAGCTTAACCCGACAAGAGACCCAGTACTTC. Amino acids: CASSLTRQETQYF.

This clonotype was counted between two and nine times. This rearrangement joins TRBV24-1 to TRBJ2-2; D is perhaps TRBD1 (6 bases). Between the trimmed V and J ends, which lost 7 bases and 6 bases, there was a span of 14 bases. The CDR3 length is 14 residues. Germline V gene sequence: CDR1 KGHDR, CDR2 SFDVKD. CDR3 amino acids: CATSPQGRAGELFF. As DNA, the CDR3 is TGTGCCACCAGCCCACAGGGACGCGCCGGGGAGCTGTTTTTT.

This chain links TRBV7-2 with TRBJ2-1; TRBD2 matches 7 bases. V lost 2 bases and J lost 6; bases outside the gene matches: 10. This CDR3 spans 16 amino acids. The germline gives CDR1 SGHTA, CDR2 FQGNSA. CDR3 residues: CASSLIGASGGNEQFF. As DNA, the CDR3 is TGTGCCAGCAGCTTAATTGGGGCTAGCGGTGGCAATGAGCAGTTCTTC.

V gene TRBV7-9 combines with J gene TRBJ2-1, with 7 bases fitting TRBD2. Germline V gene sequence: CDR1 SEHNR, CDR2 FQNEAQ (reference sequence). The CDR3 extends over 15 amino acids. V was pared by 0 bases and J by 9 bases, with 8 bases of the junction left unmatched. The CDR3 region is CASSLAGGPPGEQFF. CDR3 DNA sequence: TGTGCCAGCAGCTTAGCGGGAGGGCCACCGGGTGAGCAGTTCTTC.